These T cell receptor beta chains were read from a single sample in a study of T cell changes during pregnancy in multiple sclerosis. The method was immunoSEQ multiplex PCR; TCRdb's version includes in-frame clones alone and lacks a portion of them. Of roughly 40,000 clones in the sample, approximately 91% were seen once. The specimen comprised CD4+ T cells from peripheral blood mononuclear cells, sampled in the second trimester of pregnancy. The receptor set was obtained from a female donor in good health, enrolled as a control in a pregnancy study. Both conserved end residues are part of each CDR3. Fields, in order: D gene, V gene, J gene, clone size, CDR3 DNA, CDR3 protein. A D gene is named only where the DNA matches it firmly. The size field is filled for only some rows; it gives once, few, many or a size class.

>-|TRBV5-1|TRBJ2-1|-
TGCGCCAGCACTAAAGGGGGAATTGGGTACAATGAGCAGTTCTTC
CASTKGGIGYNEQFF
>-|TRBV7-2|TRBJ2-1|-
TGTGCCAGCAGCTATAACCGATTAGATGAGCAGTTCTTC
CASSYNRLDEQFF
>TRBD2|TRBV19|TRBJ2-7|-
TGTGCCAGTAGTGCCACTAGCGGTTACGAGCAGTACTTC
CASSATSGYEQYF
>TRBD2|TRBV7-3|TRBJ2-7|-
TGTGCCAGCAGCCCCGGGGGGGCCTACGAGCAGTACTTC
CASSPGGAYEQYF
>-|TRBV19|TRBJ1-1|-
TGTGCCAGTAGTATATCCCGGAACACTGAAGCTTTCTTT
CASSISRNTEAFF
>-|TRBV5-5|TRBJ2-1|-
TGTGCCAGCAGCTCCGACGGGACACACTACAATGAGCAGTTCTTC
CASSSDGTHYNEQFF
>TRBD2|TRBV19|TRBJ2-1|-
TGTGCCAGTAGTTTTCGGACTAGCGGGAGTATCCCCAATGAGCAGTTCTTC
CASSFRTSGSIPNEQFF
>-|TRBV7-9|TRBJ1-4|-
TGTGCCAGCAGCTTAGGGTCGGTTGAAGAAAAACTGTTTTTT
CASSLGSVEEKLFF
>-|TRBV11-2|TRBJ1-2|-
TGTGCCAGCAGCGGAAGGACAGATAACTATGGCTACACCTTC
CASSGRTDNYGYTF
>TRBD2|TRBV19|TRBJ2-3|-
TGTGCCAGTAGTACTAGCGGGGGGCTGGATACGCAGTATTTT
CASSTSGGLDTQYF
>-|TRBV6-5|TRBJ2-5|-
TGTGCCAGCAGTTTCCGTCGGGATCAAGAGACCCAGTACTTC
CASSFRRDQETQYF
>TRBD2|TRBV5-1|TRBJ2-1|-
TGCGCCAGCAGCTTTGGGACTAGCGGGGGGTGGAGAATTGGCGAGCAGTTCTTC
CASSFGTSGGWRIGEQFF
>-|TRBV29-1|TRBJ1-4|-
TGCAGCGTTGAACGACAGCCGGGTGAAAAACTGTTTTTT
CSVERQPGEKLFF
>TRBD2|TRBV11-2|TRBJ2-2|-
TGTGCCAGCAGCCGTGCCGGGACTAGCGAGGGCACCGGGGAGCTGTTTTTT
CASSRAGTSEGTGELFF
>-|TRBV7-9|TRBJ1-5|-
TGTGCCAGCAGCTTAGCCGGGGGGGACTATCAGCCCCAGCATTTT
CASSLAGGDYQPQHF
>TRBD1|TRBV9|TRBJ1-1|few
TGTGCCAGCAGTACAGGGGGATACGCGGGCACTGAAGCTTTCTTT
CASSTGGYAGTEAFF
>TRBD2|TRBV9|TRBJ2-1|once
TGTGCCAGCAGCGTAGAGGGACTAGCGGGGGCCTTCTCCTACAATGAGCAGTTCTTC
CASSVEGLAGAFSYNEQFF
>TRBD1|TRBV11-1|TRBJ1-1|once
TGTGCCAGCAGCTCGGAGGGGGCCGGCTGGACTGAAGCTTTCTTT
CASSSEGAGWTEAFF
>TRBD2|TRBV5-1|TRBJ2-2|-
TGCGCCAGCAGTCCTGGGGCGGGAGGTACTACCGGGGAGCTGTTTTTT
CASSPGAGGTTGELFF
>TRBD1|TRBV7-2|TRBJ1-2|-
TGTGCCAGCAGCTTAGCAAGGGACAGGACTGTCTATGGCTACACCTTC
CASSLARDRTVYGYTF
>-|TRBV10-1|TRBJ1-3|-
TGCGCCAGCAGTGAGTCCGGACTCTCTGGAAACACCATATATTTT
CASSESGLSGNTIYF
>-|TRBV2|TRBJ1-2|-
TGTGCCAGCAGTGAATGGTCGGAGGGGTTTGATGGCTACACCTTC
CASSEWSEGFDGYTF
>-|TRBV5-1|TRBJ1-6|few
TGCGCCAGCAGCTTGCTTGCCGGGGGTAATTCACCCCTCCACTTT
CASSLLAGGNSPLHF
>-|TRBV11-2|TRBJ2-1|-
TGTGCCAGCAGCTTAGAAATGGTGAGCTCCTACAATGAGCAGTTCTTC
CASSLEMVSSYNEQFF
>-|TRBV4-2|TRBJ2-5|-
TGTGCCAGCAGCCAAGGAACCAGGGAAGAGACCCAGTACTTC
CASSQGTREETQYF
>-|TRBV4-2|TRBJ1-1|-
TGTGCCAGCAGCCATCCAAGCAACAGCAACACTGAAGCTTTCTTT
CASSHPSNSNTEAFF
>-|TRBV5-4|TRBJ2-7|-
TGTGCCAGCAGCTTGGGATCCCCCGGGAATTCCTACGAGCAGTACTTC
CASSLGSPGNSYEQYF
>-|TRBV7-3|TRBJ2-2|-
TGTGCCAGCAGCTTACAACAGAACACCGGGGAGCTGTTTTTT
CASSLQQNTGELFF
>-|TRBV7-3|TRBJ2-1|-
TGTGCCAGCAGCCCGAGGAGGTCTGCTATCAATGAGCAGTTCTTC
CASSPRRSAINEQFF